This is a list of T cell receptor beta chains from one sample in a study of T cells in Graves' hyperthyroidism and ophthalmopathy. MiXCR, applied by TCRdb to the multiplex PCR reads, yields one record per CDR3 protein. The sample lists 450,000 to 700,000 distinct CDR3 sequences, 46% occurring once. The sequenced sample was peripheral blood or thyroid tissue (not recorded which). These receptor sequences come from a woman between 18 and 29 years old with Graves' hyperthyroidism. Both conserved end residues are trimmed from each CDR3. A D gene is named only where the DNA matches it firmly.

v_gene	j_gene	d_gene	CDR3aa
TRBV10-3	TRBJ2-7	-	ATGLSLDSLYEQY
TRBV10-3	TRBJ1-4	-	AITGERDKAGEKLF
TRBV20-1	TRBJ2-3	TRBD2	SASVGSGMPQY
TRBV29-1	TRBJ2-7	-	SPWLGGEQY
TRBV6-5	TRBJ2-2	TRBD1	ASSYSTGLTGELF
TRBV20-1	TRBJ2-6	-	SAASSRGANVLT
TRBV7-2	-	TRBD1	AGDRGWDNEQF
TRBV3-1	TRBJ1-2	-	ASSPPGQTNYGYT
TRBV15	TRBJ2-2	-	ATMQRGPGELF
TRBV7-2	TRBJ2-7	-	ASSSPPREHYEQY
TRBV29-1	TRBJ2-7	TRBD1	SVNSGTGTYEQY
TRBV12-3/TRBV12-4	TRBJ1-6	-	ASSLGISPLH
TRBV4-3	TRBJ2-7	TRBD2	ASSLQLTTSGALYEQY
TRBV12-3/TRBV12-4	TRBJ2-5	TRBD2	AVGLAGTQETQY
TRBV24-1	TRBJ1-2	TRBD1	ATSGQGYSHGYT
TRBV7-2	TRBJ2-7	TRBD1	ASSLTGTGVVGEQY
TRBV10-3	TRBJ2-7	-	AISQDMDRSYEQY
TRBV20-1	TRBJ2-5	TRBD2	SAQASGIETQY
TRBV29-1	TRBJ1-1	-	SVPRLVEMNTEAF
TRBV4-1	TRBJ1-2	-	ASSQGLQNAHGYT
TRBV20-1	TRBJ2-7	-	SARPGGYEQY
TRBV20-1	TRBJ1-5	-	SARHISVRARNQPQH
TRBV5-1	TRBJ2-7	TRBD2	ASTTGTSVTEQY
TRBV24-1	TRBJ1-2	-	ATPPRTEVYGYT
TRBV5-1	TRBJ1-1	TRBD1	ASSLRGTVMNTEAF
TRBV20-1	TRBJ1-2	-	SARTGSMSGGYT
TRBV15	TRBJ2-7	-	ATSREGGGLGEQY
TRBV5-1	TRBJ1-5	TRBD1	ASSLSGQGPDSNQPQH
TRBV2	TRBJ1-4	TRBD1	ASLRLGTGREKLF
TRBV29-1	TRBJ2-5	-	SVEGTGQIQETQY
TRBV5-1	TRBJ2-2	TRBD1	ASSITDRGQNTGEPF
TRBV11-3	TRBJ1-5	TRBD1	ASSPGDRVNQPQH
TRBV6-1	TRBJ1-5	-	ASSEWGRLSNQPQH
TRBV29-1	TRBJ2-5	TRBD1	SWDRGWETQY
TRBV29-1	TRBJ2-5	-	SVGRQETQY
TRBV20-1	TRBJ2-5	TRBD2	SAIPLAGSGETQY
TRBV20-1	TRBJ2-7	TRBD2	SASVGRGSYEQY
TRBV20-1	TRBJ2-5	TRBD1	SAFTGGTQY
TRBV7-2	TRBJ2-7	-	ASSLRRSREQY
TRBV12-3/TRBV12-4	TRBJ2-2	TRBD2	ASSLEAGVPGELF